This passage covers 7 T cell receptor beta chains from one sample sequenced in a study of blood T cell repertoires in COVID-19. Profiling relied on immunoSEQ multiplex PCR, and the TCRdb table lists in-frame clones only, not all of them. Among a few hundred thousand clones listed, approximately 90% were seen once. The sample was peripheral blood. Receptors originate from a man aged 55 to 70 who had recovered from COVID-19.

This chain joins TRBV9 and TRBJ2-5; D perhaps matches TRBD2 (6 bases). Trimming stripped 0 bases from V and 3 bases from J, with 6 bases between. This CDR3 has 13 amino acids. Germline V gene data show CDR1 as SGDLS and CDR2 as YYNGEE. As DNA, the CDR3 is TGTGCCAGCAGCGTAGCGGGGGAAGAGACCCAGTACTTC. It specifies CASSVAGEETQYF.

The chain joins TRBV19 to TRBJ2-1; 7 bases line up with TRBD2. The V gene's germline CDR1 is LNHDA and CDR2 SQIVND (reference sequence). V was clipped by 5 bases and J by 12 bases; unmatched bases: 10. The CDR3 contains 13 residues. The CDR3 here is CASSWGGEQAQFF. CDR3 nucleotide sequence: TGTGCCAGTAGTTGGGGGGGGGAACAAGCGCAGTTCTTC.

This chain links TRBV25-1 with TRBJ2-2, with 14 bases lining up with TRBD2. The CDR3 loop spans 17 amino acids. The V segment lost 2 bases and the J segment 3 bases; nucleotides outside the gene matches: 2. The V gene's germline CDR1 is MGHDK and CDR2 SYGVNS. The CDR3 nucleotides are TGTGCCAGCAGTGAAGGACTAGCGGGAGGATACACCGGGGAGCTGTTTTTT. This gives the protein CASSEGLAGGYTGELFF.

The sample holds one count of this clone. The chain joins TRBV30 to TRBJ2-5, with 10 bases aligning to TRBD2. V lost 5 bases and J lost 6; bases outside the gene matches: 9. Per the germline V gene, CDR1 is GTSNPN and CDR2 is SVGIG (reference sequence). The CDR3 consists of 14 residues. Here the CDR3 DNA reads TGTGCCTGGGGCCAGGCTAGCGGGAGTCAGACCCAGTACTTC. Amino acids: CAWGQASGSQTQYF. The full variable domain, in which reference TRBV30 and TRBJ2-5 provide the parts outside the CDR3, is SQTIHQWPATLVQPVGSPLSLECTVEGTSNPNLYWYRQAAGRGLQLLFYSVGIGQISSEVPQNLSASRPQDRQFILSSKKLLLSDSGFYLCAWGQASGSQTQYFGPGTRLLVL.

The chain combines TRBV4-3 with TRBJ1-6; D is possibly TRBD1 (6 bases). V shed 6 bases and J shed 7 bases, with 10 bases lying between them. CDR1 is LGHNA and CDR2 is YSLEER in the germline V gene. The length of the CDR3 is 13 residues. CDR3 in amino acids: CASSQGNNSPLHF. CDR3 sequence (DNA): TGCGCCAGCAGTCAGGGGAACAATTCACCCCTCCACTTT.

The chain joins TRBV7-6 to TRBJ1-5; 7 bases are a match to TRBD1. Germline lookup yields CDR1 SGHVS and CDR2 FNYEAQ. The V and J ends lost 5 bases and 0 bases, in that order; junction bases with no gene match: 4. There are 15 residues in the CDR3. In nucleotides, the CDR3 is TGTGCCAGCAGCCCGGGACAGAATAGCAATCAGCCCCAGCATTTT. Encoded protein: CASSPGQNSNQPQHF.

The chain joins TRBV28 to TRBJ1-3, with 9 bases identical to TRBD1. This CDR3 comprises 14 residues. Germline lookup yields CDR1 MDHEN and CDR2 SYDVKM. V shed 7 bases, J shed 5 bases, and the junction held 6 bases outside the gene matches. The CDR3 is CASTGQGNRNTIYF. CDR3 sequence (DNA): TGTGCCAGCACCGGACAGGGGAACAGAAACACCATATATTTT.